The sequence of this TCR beta chain was determined in a study of blood T cell repertoires in COVID-19. Study in general: Acute and convalescent COVID-19 samples came from the United States, Italy and Spain. The analysed material was cDNA or gDNA that came from T cells, B-cell-depleted T cells, or PBMCs.

Study processing details: Nucleated cell counts were estimated from reference gene primer amplification. Sequencing used immunoSEQ multiplex PCR; TCRdb keeps in-frame clones, though not all of them. The V and J calls and clone size were taken over from that table, and D and trimming were inferred from the DNA. The profile shows about 260,000 clones, 80% to 90% of them singletons. The receptor comes from a woman in her thirties or forties with acute or convalescent COVID-19. Sequencing input: peripheral blood.

CDR3 sequence (DNA): TGTGCCAGCAGACTTCACCGACGGACAACTGAAGCTTTCTTT. Encoded protein: CASRLHRRTTEAFF. V is TRBV6-5 and J is TRBJ1-1; a possible D gene is TRBD1 (5 bases). The germline gives CDR1 MNHEY, CDR2 SVGAGI. The CDR3 loop spans 14 amino acids. V was clipped by 6 bases and J by 5 bases, with 16 bases between them.